This TCR beta chain came from a study of cytomegalovirus exposure and HLA in healthy donors. The overall study: The study placed around 80% of its approximately 400 genotyped donors in the Caucasian-associated ancestry cluster. The study's findings and limits: Later analysis showed most CMV-associated TCR beta chains appearing HLA-restricted.

This clone was counted many times. What it binds is not known. The PCR contained 60 Vbeta and 13 Jbeta primers. Assay: immunoSEQ multiplex PCR; the TCRdb copy retains only in-frame clones and omits some. The data hold roughly 100,000 clones, with 10% observed a single time. V lost 2 bases, J lost 2 bases, and 6 bases lay in between. CDR3 size: 13 residues. Per germline, CDR1 WSHSY and CDR2 SAAADI. Sequenced: PBMCs. The gene calls are TRBV10-2 and TRBJ1-1; no clear D. The origin of this receptor is a man in his forties in good health and CMV-seropositive. CDR3 region: CASSENRNTEAFF. In nucleotides, the CDR3 is TGCGCCAGCAGTGAGAACAGAAACACTGAAGCTTTCTTT.